The 29 T cell receptor beta chains below all came from one sample that was sequenced in a study of tumor and adjacent non-tumor tissue in lung cancer (dated 2018 in TCRdb). The library was generated by multiplex PCR. TCRdb shows the sequencer as Illumina HiSeq 2500. Following protocols modified from ARM-PCR, the researchers constructed TCRbeta libraries through three rounds of nested PCR with primers (Table S4). TCRdb itself trimmed the public reads at Q25 with fastp, ran MiXCR and retained productive beta chains. Merged by CDR3 protein, the rows form single entries marked with the most common genes and DNA. A total of about 80,000 distinct CDR3 sequences appear in this sample, 72% of them only once. The biggest ten clones account for roughly 10% of the sample. RNA was extracted from bulk unsorted tissue and checked for quality with a NanoDrop ND-1000 and an Agilent 2100. What was sequenced was lung tumor tissue. These receptors were obtained from a woman aged 40 to 55 with non-small cell lung cancer.

Details on this clonotype: At one end, the junction sequence differs from germline, possibly due to a read error. The rearrangement uses TRBV11-2 and TRBJ2-5, with D unclear. CDR3 length: 16 amino acids. Per the germline V gene, CDR1 is SGHAT and CDR2 is FQNNGV. The CDR3 is CASSPLRAAAQETLYF. For the CDR3, the DNA is TGTGCCAGCAGCCCTCTGAGAGCAGCAGCACAAGAGACCCTGTACTTC. Complete variable domain (other parts from reference TRBV11-2 and TRBJ2-5): EAGVAQSPRYKIIEKRQSVAFWCNPISGHATLYWYQQILGQGPKLLIQFQNNGVVDDSQLPKDRFSAERLKGVDSTLKIQPAKLEDSAVYLCASSPLRAAAQETLYFGPGTRLLVL.

Comments on this clonotype: The CDR3 does not end in the conserved phenylalanine or tryptophan, so this is likely a read error. The DNA for the CDR3 is TGCAGCGCCACCGGGACGGACCTACGAGAGCAGTACCTC. Amino acids: CSATGTDLREQYL. The J gene is TRBJ2-7, the V gene TRBV29-1; possibly TRBD1 or TRBD2 for D (5 bases each). V was trimmed by 7 bases and J by 7 bases, leaving 20 bases between them. There are 13 residues in the CDR3. CDR1 and CDR2 (germline): SQVTM, ANQGSEA.

Of note for this clonotype: Here the CDR3 omits its conserved ending phenylalanine or tryptophan, so a read error is the likely source. The J gene is TRBJ1-2, the V gene TRBV29-1; D remains ambiguous. There are 12 residues in the CDR3. Per germline, CDR1 SQVTM and CDR2 ANQGSEA. The DNA for the CDR3 is TGCAACGTTGTTGAGGGAAGCTATGGCTACACCCTC. Translation: CNVVEGSYGYTL.

The chain is built from TRBV4-1 and TRBJ2-1, with a tentative D call TRBD2 (6 bases). Germline CDR1 MGHRA, CDR2 YSYEKL. This CDR3 region has 15 residues. For the CDR3, the DNA is TGCGTCGGCAGAATAGGGCGGGGAACCTACAATGAGCAGTTCTTC. This gives the protein CVGRIGRGTYNEQFF.

As regards this clonotype: The junction differs from germline at one of its ends, possibly a read error. The CDR3 loop reads CAGSQQGGTQYEQYF. CDR3 coding DNA: TGTGCCGGCAGTCAACAAGGGGGTACCCAATACGAGCAGTATTTC. The chain is built from TRBV11-2 and TRBJ2-7, with D maybe TRBD1 (6 bases). This CDR3 contains 15 residues. The germline V gene encodes CDR1 SGHAT and CDR2 FQNNGV.

About this clonotype itself: At one end, the junction sequence differs from germline, possibly due to a read error. The chain combines TRBV20-1 with TRBJ2-5, with a weak D call TRBD2 (5 bases). The length of the CDR3 is 12 residues. Germline V gene lookup returns CDR1 DFQATT and CDR2 SNEGSKA (reference sequence). CDR3 sequence reads: CSTSRTETTQYF. The CDR3 nucleotides are TGCAGTACTAGTAGAACCGAGACGACCCAGTACTTC.

This clonotype was seen only once. The V call is TRBV6-5, the J call TRBJ1-3; 10 bases fit TRBD1. Germline lookup yields CDR1 MNHEY and CDR2 SVGAGI. The junction had 13 bases not matched to a gene; V was cut back by 10 bases and J by 7 bases. CDR3 size: 15 residues. The CDR3 bases are TGTGCCAAGAGCAGCGACAGGGGGCGGCGGAACACCATATATTTT. Translation: CAKSSDRGRRNTIYF.

About this clonotype: Since the CDR3 does not end with the conserved phenylalanine or tryptophan, this likely comes from a read error. The chain recombines TRBV12-3 or TRBV12-4 with TRBJ2-1, with TRBD2 matching 7 bases. J lost 0 bases, V lost 7 bases, and 6 bases had no gene match. The CDR3 runs to 15 residues. This CDR3 reads CASTSSGASYNEQFS. The DNA of the CDR3 is TGTGCCAGCACTTCCAGCGGGGCCTCCTACAATGAGCAGTTCTCA.

The count of this clonotype is one. The gene calls are TRBV11-2 and TRBJ2-1; a weak D match, TRBD2 (6 bases). This CDR3 region has 18 residues. V was pared by 6 bases and J by 10 bases, with 31 bases between. Germline V gene sequence: CDR1 SGHAT, CDR2 FQNNGV. DNA of the CDR3: TGTGCCAGCAGTTCGCGCATCGTAACTATCGGGGGATTAAGGGAGCAGTTCTTC. This gives the protein CASSSRIVTIGGLREQFF.

Concerning this clonotype itself: This may come from a read error, since a much larger clone is one base off. The chain uses TRBV24-1 and TRBJ2-1; 7 bases match TRBD1. Germline CDR1 is KGHDR and CDR2 is SFDVKD. CDR3 length: 16 residues. The CDR3 nucleotides read TGTGTCACCAGTGATGTTATGAGGGGGCCCGGCAATGAGCAGTTCTTC. Protein sequence: CVTSDVMRGPGNEQFF.

This clonotype ranks as medium-sized. V is TRBV5-4 and J is TRBJ2-7; D may be TRBD1 or TRBD2 (5 bases each). Between the trimmed V and J ends, which lost 3 bases and 6 bases, there was a span of 16 bases. Germline V gene lookup returns CDR1 SGHNT and CDR2 YYREEE (reference sequence). CDR3 length: 14 amino acids. The CDR3 nucleotides read TGTGCCAGCAGCTCGGGACCATCTTTAGTCGAGCAGTACTTC. It is translated as CASSSGPSLVEQYF.

Concerning this clonotype itself: A read error may account for a junction end that differs from germline. This sequence joins TRBV12-3 or TRBV12-4 and TRBJ2-1; D is uncertain. The CDR3 spans 14 residues. DNA of the CDR3: TGTGCCAGCAGCCTAATTAGAGCCTACAATGAGCAGACCTTC. Protein sequence: CASSLIRAYNEQTF.

Comment on this clonotype: The junction shows a germline mismatch at one end, possibly a read error. The chain joins TRBV6-1 to TRBJ2-5, with 10 bases fitting TRBD1. Germline CDR1 is MNHNS and CDR2 is SASEGT. The CDR3 loop spans 17 amino acids. Written as DNA, the CDR3 is TGTGCCAGCAGTCCGGGACAGGGGACCTGGGACCAAGAGACCCAGTATTTC. Its protein product is CASSPGQGTWDQETQYF.

The chain recombines TRBV7-2 with TRBJ2-5; 12 nucleotides align to TRBD2. The germline V gene encodes CDR1 SGHTA and CDR2 FQGNSA. The CDR3 has 18 amino acids. The J segment lost 0 bases and the V segment lost 0 bases, leaving 5 bases of the junction unmatched. The CDR3 region has the DNA TGTGCCAGCAGCTTAGCACCTAGCGGGGGGGCCAACCAAGAGACCCAGTACTTC. Translating gives CASSLAPSGGANQETQYF.

The CDR3, as DNA: TGCAGTGCTAGAGGAGTCGGAGGCTACAAGCAGTACGTC. This encodes CSARGVGGYKQYV. V and J are TRBV20-1 and TRBJ2-7, with D perhaps matching TRBD2 (5 bases). Germline loops: CDR1 DFQATT, CDR2 SNEGSKA (reference sequence). The CDR3 contains 13 residues.

This rearrangement joins TRBV11-1 to TRBJ2-5, with D possibly TRBD2 on 6 matching bases. CDR1 is SGHAT, CDR2 FQDESV, per germline (reference sequence). CDR3 size: 13 residues. The CDR3 DNA reads as TGTACTAGCAGCCAACGTGGGGTGTCGACCCAGTACTTC. It is translated as CTSSQRGVSTQYF.

For this clonotype: Since no conserved phenylalanine or tryptophan closes the CDR3, a read error is the likely cause. The rearrangement joins TRBV12-3 or TRBV12-4 to TRBJ2-5; D is unresolved. CDR3 length: 14 amino acids. V lost 1 base to trimming and J lost 10 bases, with 16 bases between them. The CDR3, as DNA: TGTGCCAGCAGTTTAGAAGGAGTTCAAGTGATCCAGTACTAC. This sequence encodes CASSLEGVQVIQYY.

Note on this clonotype: Possible read error: a much larger clone is one base away. This chain uses TRBV24-1 with TRBJ1-2, with unresolved D. The CDR3 sequence is 14 residues long. Germline V gene sequence: CDR1 KGHDR, CDR2 SFDVKD. CDR3 sequence: CATSEGITNYGYAF. CDR3 bases: TGTGCCACCAGTGAGGGGATAACTAACTATGGCTACGCCTTC.

Points on this clonotype: One end of the junction is discordant with germline, which a read error may explain. V and J are TRBV5-4 and TRBJ1-4; possibly TRBD1 for D (5 bases). CDR3 length: 14 residues. Germline V gives CDR1 SGHNT, CDR2 YYREEE (reference sequence). The CDR3 protein is CACSRRTEGEKLFF. CDR3 coding DNA: TGTGCCTGCAGCCGAAGAACAGAAGGGGAAAAACTGTTCTTT.

The CDR3 here is CAWGTDSRPFNGYTF. The CDR3 nucleotides read TGTGCCTGGGGCACAGACAGCCGTCCATTTAACGGCTACACCTTC. This chain connects TRBV30 to TRBJ1-2; tentatively, D is TRBD1 (5 bases). The germline V gene encodes CDR1 GTSNPN and CDR2 SVGIG (reference sequence). With 5 bases removed from V and 8 bases from J, the gap between germline ends came to 24 bases. The CDR3 loop spans 15 amino acids.

A note on this clonotype: Given a much more abundant clone one base away, this may be a read error. DNA of the CDR3: TGCGCCAGCAGTGCCAGCACAGATACGCAGTATTTT. This gives the protein CASSASTDTQYF. The chain combines TRBV5-1 with TRBJ2-3; D is ambiguous. The germline V gene encodes CDR1 SGHRS and CDR2 YFSETQ. The CDR3 covers 12 residues. V dropped 5 bases and J dropped 0 bases, with 4 bases sitting between them. The complete variable domain, with remaining parts taken from reference TRBV5-1 and TRBJ2-3, reads KAGVTQTPRYLIKTRGQQVTLSCSPISGHRSVSWYQQTPGQGLQFLFEYFSETQRNKGNFPGRFSGRQFSNSRSEMNVSTLELGDSALYLCASSASTDTQYFGPGTRLTVL.

Concerning this clonotype: The junction shows a germline mismatch at one end, possibly a read error. The chain joins TRBV5-1 to TRBJ2-7, with 8 bases lining up with TRBD2. The CDR3 covers 15 residues. Germline lookup yields CDR1 SGHRS and CDR2 YFSETQ. CDR3 residues: CVGSAFGGAMYDQYF. CDR3 in DNA: TGCGTCGGCAGCGCCTTCGGGGGGGCCATGTACGATCAGTACTTC.

This clonotype is medium-sized in the sample. The chain recombines TRBV11-3 with TRBJ2-1; D unresolved. Trimming left V 0 bases short and J 8 bases short, with 5 bases between. Germline V lookup: CDR1 SGHNT, CDR2 YENEEA. The CDR3 is 12 amino acids. The chain's CDR3 is CASSLEGYEQFF. The CDR3 coding sequence is TGTGCCAGCAGCTTAGAAGGGTATGAGCAGTTCTTC.

To note about this clonotype: In this CDR3 the conserved last residue, phenylalanine or tryptophan, is missing, so a read error is likely. Because the CDR3's place on the DNA is in doubt, the DNA is left out and the CDR3 is given as listed by TCRdb. The chain uses TRBV7-8 and TRBJ2-7. Germline V gives CDR1 SGHVS, CDR2 FQNEAQ. Both ends counted, the CDR3 spans 14 residues. The CDR3: CASSLDQPPNERYL.

At least ten counts were recorded for this clonotype. At one boundary the junction diverges from the germline segment, which might be a read error. This sequence joins TRBV28 and TRBJ2-7, with a possible D match to TRBD1 (5 bases). The CDR3 is 11 amino acids. The V gene's germline CDR1 is MDHEN and CDR2 SYDVKM. CDR3 DNA: TGTGCCAGCAGTACGAAAAGGGGCTGGCTTTTC. This encodes CASSTKRGWLF. The variable domain in full, completed from reference TRBV28 and TRBJ2-7, reads DVKVTQSSRYLVKRTGEKVFLECVQDMDHENMFWYRQDPGLGLRLIYFSYDVKMKEKGDIPEGYSVSREKKERFSLILESASTNQTSMYLCASSTKRGWLFGPGTRLTVT.

As concerns this clonotype: A junction boundary mismatches the germline segment, possibly from a read error. The chain couples TRBV29-1 to TRBJ1-6; 7 bases align to TRBD1. Germline V CDR1 and CDR2: SQVTM, ANQGSEA. The length of the CDR3 is 13 residues. The CDR3 region is CGVGTDYNSLLHF. DNA for the CDR3: TGCGGCGTTGGGACAGACTATAATTCACTCCTCCACTTT.

As for this clonotype: A clone one base away is much larger, so this may be a read error. This rearrangement joins TRBV20-1 to TRBJ2-1; D is uncertain. With 0 bases removed from V and 6 bases from J, the gap between germline ends came to 12 bases. The V gene's germline CDR1 is DFQATT and CDR2 SNEGSKA (reference sequence). The CDR3 has 14 residues. DNA for the CDR3: TGCAGTGCTAGAGATCATCGGGCCCTCAATGAGCAGTTCTTC. Protein product: CSARDHRALNEQFF.

In this sample, this clonotype turned up many times. The chain couples TRBV29-1 to TRBJ1-4, with D perhaps TRBD1 (5 bases). Trimming left V 7 bases short and J 8 bases short, with 23 bases between. The CDR3 runs to 15 residues. Germline V gene data show CDR1 as SQVTM and CDR2 as ANQGSEA. CDR3 region: CSAPVLQGLGEKLFF. The CDR3 DNA follows: TGCAGCGCCCCCGTTTTGCAGGGTTTGGGAGAAAAACTGTTTTTT.

Details on this clonotype: The germline gene is not matched at one end of the junction; a read error may be the cause. J is TRBJ2-5 and V is TRBV11-2, with 9 bases lining up with TRBD2. The CDR3 covers 15 residues. CDR1 SGHAT and CDR2 FQNNGV come from the germline V gene. The CDR3 region has the DNA TGTACCAGCAGCCGGTCCACTAGCGGGCGGCAGACCCAGCACTTC. Translating gives CTSSRSTSGRQTQHF.